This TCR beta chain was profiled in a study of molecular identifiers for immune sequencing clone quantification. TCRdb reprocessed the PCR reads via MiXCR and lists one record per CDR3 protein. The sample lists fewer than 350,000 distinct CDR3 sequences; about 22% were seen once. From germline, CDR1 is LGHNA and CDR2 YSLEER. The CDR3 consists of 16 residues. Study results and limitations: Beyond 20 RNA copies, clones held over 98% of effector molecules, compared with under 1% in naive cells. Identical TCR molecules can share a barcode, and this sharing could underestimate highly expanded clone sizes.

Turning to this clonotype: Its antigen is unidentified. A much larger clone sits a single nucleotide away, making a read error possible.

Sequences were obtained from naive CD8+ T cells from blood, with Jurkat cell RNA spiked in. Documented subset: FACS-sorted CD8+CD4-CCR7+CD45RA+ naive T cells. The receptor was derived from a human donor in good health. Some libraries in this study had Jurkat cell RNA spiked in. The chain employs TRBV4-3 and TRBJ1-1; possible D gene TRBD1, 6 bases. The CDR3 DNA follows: TGCGCCAGCGGCCAAGATACGGTAGGGGGTGGCACTGAAGCTTTCTTT. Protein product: CASGQDTVGGGTEAFF.